This T cell receptor beta chain is from a study of shared clonotypes between healthy human individuals (dated by TCRdb to the early 2020s). For the wider study: The cohort comprised a couple of women and a few men aged 18 to 49 years. Blood TCR repertoires of about 5 healthy adults were deeply sequenced to estimate repertoire size and the extent of clonotype sharing between individuals. To increase sequencing depth and limit assay-specific biases, different laboratories used diverse techniques to prepare libraries and sequence TCR repertoires. Each donor's leukapheresis produced roughly between about 0.8 and 8.9 billion PBMCs. For each donor, CD4 naive and CD4 memory were each run on three plates, CD8 naive on two plates, and CD8 memory on one plate. What the work shows at the level of the full study, not this receptor alone: Compared with non-shared clonotypes, the clonotypes found in all four sorted-subset donors had higher generation probabilities. Naive subsets generally had larger estimated clonotype richness than memory subsets. Across a few donors, approximately 4.6% of naive CD4, 3.5% of naive CD8, roughly 2.2% of memory CD4, and about 0.44% of memory CD8 clonotypes were shared. Sampling was restricted to blood, and TCR repertoires in tissue are likely to differ from TCR repertoires in blood. Because the study included only a small number of donors, the genetic and exposure-history diversity represented was limited. Even with the large sequencing depth, rarefaction of the sorted-subset datasets indicated that sequencing was incomplete. Pairwise subsampling indicated that sequencing depth was expected to affect the degree of clonotype sharing among donors.

Using the deep immunoSEQ assay, TCR CDR3 regions were amplified from genomic DNA by multiplex PCR. Genomic DNA extracted from each cell subset was distributed evenly over all wells of several immunoSEQ 96-well plates, and each plate served as one replicate. For sorted subsets, approximately 190 ng genomic DNA, equal to 25,000 to 35,000 T cell genomes, was loaded into each replicate PCR. Purified libraries were measured with a Qubit 3.0 fluorometer, size-checked on a Bioanalyzer 2100, and measured again with the KAPA Library Quantification kit. A separate single-read 150-cycle Illumina NextSeq 550 flow cell was used to sequence each immunoSEQ 96-well plate. Per the authors' processing: Because the immunoSEQ output held only junctional sequences and lacked quality scores, the filtering could not match the filtering applied to full-length reads. To assign V/J genes and CDR3, sequences were annotated against IMGT germline references using PyIR, a Python wrapper for IgBLAST v1.9. Any read was removed if the V/J assignment was weak (E-value above 1e-6), the CDR3 was missing, or the read contained stop codons, out-of-frame junctions, or ambiguous translated residues. A V3J clonotype was defined by an identical inferred V gene, J gene, and CDR3 amino acid sequence. The percentage overlap between two repertoires was calculated by dividing the number of shared unique clonotypes by the size of the smaller repertoire. Repertoire richness was assessed with RTK rarefaction, the Chao1 estimator, and Recon v2.1 estimates of unobserved clonotypes. For all TCRbeta clonotypes obtained by the gDNA method from a handful of donors, generation probabilities were computed with OLGA. TCRdb carries this immuneACCESS record with in-frame sequences only. Its versions omit some clonotypes, under half of them owing to an unresolved V gene in the studies checked, with the rest unexplained. V and J calls and clone size come straight from that table; D and trimming were deduced from the DNA. The sample yields about 610,000 clones; around 97% were counted once. The ten largest clonotypes hold about 0.057% of the sample.

Comments on this clone: The antigen it recognizes is unknown. There are no base qualities to consult, and no much larger clone falls within one base.

Healthy HIV-negative adults with no recently reported acute infections or vaccinations were included as donors. All donors were Caucasian adults living in Nashville, Tennessee, USA. CD4+ T cells were enriched by magnetic negative selection; naive cells were then positively selected on CD45RA, and the negative fraction formed the memory subset. Blood was obtained by leukapheresis, after which PBMCs were separated by Ficoll-Histopaque density gradient centrifugation and cryopreserved in liquid nitrogen vapor phase. Analytical flow cytometry was used to check the purity and quantity of each magnetically sorted T cell population. From each sorted fraction, genomic DNA was isolated and quantified by UV absorbance on a Nanodrop 2000c. Including cysteine and phenylalanine, the CDR3 has 17 amino acids. Of all the DNA, just the CDR3 is kept, 51 bases in frame from base 1. V is shortened by 0 bases, J by 2 bases, and the region joining them spans 14 bases. The germline V gene encodes CDR1 SGHRS and CDR2 YFSETQ.

Here the chain combines TRBV5-1 and TRBJ2-2, with the D assignment possibly TRBD1 or TRBD2, given 5 matching bases for each. This clonotype originated in a woman in her thirties in good health. The sequenced sample was naive CD4+ T cells sorted from blood. Taken with the paper, the label for cell subset or site translates to: CD45RA+ positively selected. For the CDR3, the sequence is CASSLEAGALNTGELFF. The nucleotides are TGCGCCAGCAGCTTGGAAGCCGGGGCCCTAAACACCGGGGAGCTGTTTTTT.